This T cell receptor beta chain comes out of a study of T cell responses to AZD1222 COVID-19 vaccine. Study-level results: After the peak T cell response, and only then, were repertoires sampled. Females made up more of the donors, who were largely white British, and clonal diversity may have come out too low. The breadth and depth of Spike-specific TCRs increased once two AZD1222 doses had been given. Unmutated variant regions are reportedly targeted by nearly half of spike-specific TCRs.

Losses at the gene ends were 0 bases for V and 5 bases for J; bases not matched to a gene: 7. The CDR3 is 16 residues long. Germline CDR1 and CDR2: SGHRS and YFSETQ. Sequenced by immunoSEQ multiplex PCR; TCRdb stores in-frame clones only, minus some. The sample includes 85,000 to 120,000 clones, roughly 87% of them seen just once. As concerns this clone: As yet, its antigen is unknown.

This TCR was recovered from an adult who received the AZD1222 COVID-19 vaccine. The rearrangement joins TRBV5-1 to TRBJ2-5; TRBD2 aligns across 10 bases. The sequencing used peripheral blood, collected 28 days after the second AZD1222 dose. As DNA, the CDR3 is TGCGCCAGCAGCTTGGGATCTAGCGGGGGAACGGAGACCCAGTACTTC. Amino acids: CASSLGSSGGTETQYF.